Listed below are T cell receptor beta chains from one sample, sequenced in a study of beta chain bispecific antibodies for T cell cancers. TCRdb fed the 5' RACE reads into MiXCR, producing one record per CDR3 protein. The sample includes 20,000 to 25,000 distinct CDR3 sequences, about 2% seen only once; the top ten take roughly 5.1%. These TCRs' antigens remain unknown. The sample in question was healthy donor T cells cultured with leukemia cells, obtained from a culture containing a bispecific antibody targeting TCR Vbeta12. These receptors came from a human donor in good health. Some clones in this sample may be carry-over from other donors' samples. Each CDR3 is given with its conserved first and last residue. D genes are given only for firm matches. Clone size is given as once, few, many or a size class.

TRBJ1-2 | TRBV5-4 | . | few | CASSLQGLDYGYTF | TGTGCCAGCAGCTTGCAGGGGCTGGACTATGGCTACACCTTC
TRBJ2-1 | TRBV5-1 | TRBD1 | many | CASSLVQGNLDEQFF | TGCGCCAGCAGCTTGGTACAGGGGAATTTGGATGAGCAGTTCTTC
TRBJ2-2 | TRBV9 | . | many | CASSVIRDTGELFF | TGTGCCAGCAGCGTAATACGGGACACCGGGGAGCTGTTTTTT
TRBJ2-3 | TRBV20-1 | . | many | CSARAGPSTDTQYF | TGCAGTGCTAGAGCGGGACCTAGCACAGATACGCAGTATTTT
TRBJ1-4 | TRBV28 | . | many | CASRTRGAANEKLFF | TGTGCCAGCAGGACCCGAGGGGCGGCTAATGAAAAACTGTTTTTT
TRBJ1-1 | TRBV2 | . | many | CASSAIQVNTEAFF | TGTGCCAGCAGTGCTATCCAGGTGAACACTGAAGCTTTCTTT
TRBJ2-7 | TRBV7-9 | . | many | CASSLLSEYYEQYF | TGTGCCAGCAGCTTATTATCAGAATACTACGAGCAGTACTTC
TRBJ1-4 | TRBV5-6 | TRBD1 | many | CASSSVGQGKTNEKLFF | TGTGCCAGCAGCTCAGTCGGACAGGGTAAAACTAATGAAAAACTGTTTTTT
TRBJ1-1 | TRBV13 | . | many | CASSLAPGGVNTEAFF | TGTGCCAGCAGCTTAGCCCCCGGGGGAGTGAACACTGAAGCTTTCTTT
TRBJ1-2 | TRBV4-1 | . | many | CASSQEPTLANYGYTF | TGCGCCAGCAGCCAAGAACCGACATTGGCTAACTATGGCTACACCTTC
TRBJ1-5 | TRBV19 | TRBD1 | many | CASSATGKGNQPQHF | TGTGCCAGTAGTGCGACAGGGAAGGGCAATCAGCCCCAGCATTTT
TRBJ2-1 | TRBV5-1 | . | many | CASSLEGYFRGAYNEQFF | TGCGCCAGCAGCTTGGAGGGCTACTTCAGAGGGGCCTACAATGAGCAGTTCTTC
TRBJ2-1 | TRBV6-6 | . | many | CASSYGTSSYNEQFF | TGTGCCAGCAGTTACGGTACAAGCTCCTACAATGAGCAGTTCTTC
TRBJ2-1 | TRBV5-1 | TRBD1 | many | CASSLVGGAYNEQFF | TGCGCCAGCAGCTTGGTAGGGGGCGCCTACAATGAGCAGTTCTTC
TRBJ1-1 | TRBV19 | TRBD1 | many | CASTLKGGMTEAFF | TGTGCCAGTACCCTTAAAGGGGGCATGACTGAAGCTTTCTTT
TRBJ2-7 | TRBV7-9 | . | many | CASSLAGTLDEQYF | TGTGCCAGCAGCTTAGCAGGGACCTTAGACGAGCAGTACTTC
TRBJ1-4 | TRBV19 | . | few | CASSIPGANEKLFF | TGTGCCAGTAGTATTCCGGGAGCGAATGAAAAACTGTTTTTT
TRBJ1-1 | TRBV9 | . | many | CASRPNGGNTEAFF | TGTGCCAGCAGGCCGAACGGGGGGAACACTGAAGCTTTCTTT
TRBJ2-1 | TRBV5-6 | . | many | CASSLVSSYNEQFF | TGTGCCAGCAGCTTGGTAAGCTCCTACAATGAGCAGTTCTTC
TRBJ1-3 | TRBV18 | . | few | CASSPLPGINSGNTIYF | TGTGCCAGCTCACCACTACCAGGGATTAACTCTGGAAACACCATATATTTT
TRBJ2-7 | TRBV4-2 | . | many | CASSPQGSGEQYF | TGTGCCAGCAGCCCCCAGGGGTCGGGCGAGCAGTACTTC
TRBJ2-1 | TRBV20-1 | . | few | CSAYRTTYNEQFF | TGCAGTGCTTATAGGACTACTTACAATGAGCAGTTCTTC
TRBJ2-5 | TRBV7-2 | . | many | CASSVEETQYF | TGTGCCAGCAGCGTAGAAGAGACCCAGTACTTC
TRBJ1-5 | TRBV6-2/TRBV6-3 | . | many | CASSYMSGNQPQHF | TGTGCCAGCAGTTACATGTCGGGGAATCAGCCCCAGCATTTT